Following are 11 T cell receptor beta chains from one sample sequenced in a study of blood T cells in healthy people across ages. Together with a sample-barcoded 5' primer, a J-beta primer mix was included in a second PCR lasting roughly 6 to 12 cycles. TCRdb re-analysed the 5' RACE reads in MiXCR, keeping a single row per CDR3 protein. Among 1.5 million to 1.9 million distinct CDR3 sequences, 35% to 45% were seen once, and the ten largest hold approximately 4.1%. The material sequenced was blood. The receptors shown here come from a young woman in good health.

A few counts support this clonotype. This chain connects TRBV9 to TRBJ1-4, with D unclear. There are 12 residues in the CDR3. Trimming removed 7 bases at V and 7 bases at J, with 11 bases between. Germline CDR1 reads SGDLS; CDR2 reads YYNGEE. The CDR3, as DNA: TGTGCCAGCGGAAAAGCAGGTGAAAAACTGTTTTTT. It encodes CASGKAGEKLFF.

Written as DNA, the CDR3 is TGTGCCAGCAGCCAGGTCAGGAGGCAGGGCTCATACAATGAGCAGTTCTTC. This translates into CASSQVRRQGSYNEQFF. The chain links TRBV7-2 to TRBJ2-1, with D perhaps TRBD1 or TRBD2 (5 bases each). This CDR3 comprises 17 residues. V gave up 5 bases and J gave up 4 bases, with 21 bases separating them. CDR1 and CDR2 from the germline V gene are SGHTA and FQGNSA.

This clonotype was found a few times. The chain uses TRBV29-1 and TRBJ2-7; D possibly corresponds to TRBD2 (5 bases). Per germline, CDR1 SQVTM and CDR2 ANQGSEA. The CDR3 totals 12 residues. Trimming removed 8 bases at V and 5 bases at J, with 16 bases between. CDR3 sequence reads: CSFLGGRHEQYF. CDR3 nucleotide sequence: TGCAGCTTTTTAGGAGGCAGGCACGAGCAGTACTTC.

The rearrangement links TRBV7-9 to TRBJ2-7; 11 nucleotides agree with TRBD1. Germline CDR1 reads SEHNR; CDR2 reads FQNEAQ (reference sequence). With V trimmed by 4 bases and J by 4 bases, 6 bases remained unmatched. The CDR3 totals 15 residues. The chain's CDR3 is CASSSRTGGFYEQYF. DNA of the CDR3: TGTGCCAGCAGCTCCCGGACAGGGGGCTTTTACGAGCAGTACTTC.

This clonotype was detected only a few times. The V gene is TRBV7-9, the J gene TRBJ1-2; D is perhaps TRBD1 (6 bases). The CDR3 spans 12 residues. The germline V gene has CDR1 SEHNR and CDR2 FQNEAQ (reference sequence). V gave up 8 bases and J gave up 7 bases, with 14 bases separating them. CDR3 coding DNA: TGTGCCAGCGGAAACAGGGAGAGTGGCTACACCTTC. It is translated as CASGNRESGYTF.

The V gene is TRBV29-1, the J gene TRBJ2-5; D is possibly TRBD2 (6 bases). The germline V gene encodes CDR1 SQVTM and CDR2 ANQGSEA. This CDR3 is 13 amino acids long. The ends were cut back, 5 bases at V and 3 bases at J, with 13 bases in the middle. The CDR3 DNA reads as TGCAGCGTTTCAATTTGGGGGGAAGAGACCCAGTACTTC. It encodes CSVSIWGEETQYF.

V usage is TRBV6-1 and J usage is TRBJ1-2; 7 bases line up with TRBD1. V shed 4 bases and J 6 bases; nucleotides not matched to a gene: 5. The CDR3 covers 13 residues. CDR1 and CDR2 (germline): MNHNS, SASEGT. CDR3 region: CASSAQTGNGYTF. CDR3 DNA: TGTGCCAGCAGTGCGCAGACAGGGAATGGCTACACCTTC.

The chain has TRBV30 and TRBJ1-2; D ambiguous. The CDR3 extends over 12 amino acids. Deletions cut 4 bases from V and 4 bases from J, with 10 bases between. CDR1 and CDR2 (germline): GTSNPN, SVGIG (reference sequence). The chain's CDR3 is CAWNHRVYGYTF. As DNA, the CDR3 is TGTGCCTGGAACCACCGAGTCTATGGCTACACCTTC.

As for this clonotype: Relative to the germline gene, one junction end is altered; a read error may explain this. This chain connects TRBV5-1 to TRBJ1-4; D is undetermined. The CDR3 loop spans 14 amino acids. Per germline, CDR1 SGHRS and CDR2 YFSETQ. The DNA for the CDR3 is TGCGCCGGCAGCTTGGGGTTGGGGAATGAAAAACTGTTTTTT. This gives the protein CAGSLGLGNEKLFF.

This clonotype showed up just a few times. The chain links TRBV4-1 to TRBJ2-3; D remains ambiguous. CDR3 length: 12 amino acids. Germline V lookup: CDR1 MGHRA, CDR2 YSYEKL. V shed 3 bases and J shed 5 bases, with 6 bases lying between them. The CDR3 DNA follows: TGCGCCAGCAGCCACATCAGAGATACGCAGTATTTT. Translating it yields CASSHIRDTQYF.

V usage is TRBV14 and J usage is TRBJ2-7; a possible D gene is TRBD1 (6 bases). The CDR3 contains 16 residues. The V end was cut by 0 bases, the J end by 7 bases, with 19 bases between. Per the germline V gene, CDR1 is SGHDN and CDR2 is FVKESK. The CDR3 region has the DNA TGTGCCAGCAGCCAAGAGACCGTTTGGGGGCTGAGGGAGCAGTACTTC. This translates into CASSQETVWGLREQYF.